The clone carrying this TCR beta chain has at least ten counts. Its antigen is not known. This sample was taken from a study of spatial heterogeneity in lung cancer. As for the study in general: Compared with alpha-chain sequences, beta-chain sequences were consistently detected in greater numbers. Tumor-region counts of TCR transcripts tracked strongly with a T cell module score from matched bulk RNA-seq. Study-wide results and limits: Expanded alpha and beta TCR counts within tumors tracked tumor mutation counts.

Described time point: sample taken at primary tumor resection. No cells were sorted before sequencing. The whole RNA sequenced was extracted from tumor, nontumor lung or frozen PBMC. From the 5' RACE reads, TCRdb called clonotypes with MiXCR, one entry per CDR3 protein. The sample has about 6,000 distinct CDR3 sequences, approximately 7.5% seen once; the top ten hold 25% to 30%. The receptor was derived from a female donor with early-stage non-small cell lung cancer. This sample comprised lung tumor tissue, obtained at surgery.

In nucleotides, the CDR3 is TGCAGTGCTAGACTCGGACCAACCATGAACACTGAAGCTTTCTTT. Translated, it gives CSARLGPTMNTEAFF. This chain joins TRBV20-1 and TRBJ1-1; no reliable D call. The CDR3 spans 15 residues. Germline values: CDR1 DFQATT, CDR2 SNEGSKA (reference sequence). With 2 bases removed from V and 0 bases from J, the gap between germline ends came to 13 bases.